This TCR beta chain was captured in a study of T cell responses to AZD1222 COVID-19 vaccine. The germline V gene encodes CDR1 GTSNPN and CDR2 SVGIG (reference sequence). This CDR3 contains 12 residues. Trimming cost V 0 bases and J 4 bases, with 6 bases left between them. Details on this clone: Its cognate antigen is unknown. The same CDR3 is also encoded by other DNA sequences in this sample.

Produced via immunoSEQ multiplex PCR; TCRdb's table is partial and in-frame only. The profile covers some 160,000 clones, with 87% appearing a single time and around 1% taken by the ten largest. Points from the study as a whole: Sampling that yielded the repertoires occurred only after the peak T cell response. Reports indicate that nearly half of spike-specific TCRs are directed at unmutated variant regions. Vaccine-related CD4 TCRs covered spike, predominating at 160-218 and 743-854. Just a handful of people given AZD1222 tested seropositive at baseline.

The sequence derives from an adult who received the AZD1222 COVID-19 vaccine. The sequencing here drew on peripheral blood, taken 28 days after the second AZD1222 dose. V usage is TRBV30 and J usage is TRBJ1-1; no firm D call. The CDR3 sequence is CAWSVRGTEAFF. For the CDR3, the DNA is TGTGCCTGGAGTGTACGGGGCACTGAAGCTTTCTTT.